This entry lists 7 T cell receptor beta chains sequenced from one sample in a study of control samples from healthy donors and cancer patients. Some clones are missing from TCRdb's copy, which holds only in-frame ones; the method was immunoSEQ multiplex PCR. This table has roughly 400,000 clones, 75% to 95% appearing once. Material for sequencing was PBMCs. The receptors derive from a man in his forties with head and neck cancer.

The CDR3: CASSGAESSVQPQHF. Here the CDR3 DNA reads TGTGCCAGCAGTGGGGCAGAAAGTTCGGTTCAGCCCCAGCATTTT. The chain joins TRBV2 to TRBJ1-5, with D uncertain. V lost 4 bases and J lost 6, with 16 bases in between. This CDR3 is built from 15 residues. Looked up from germline, CDR1 is SNHLY and CDR2 is FYNNEI.

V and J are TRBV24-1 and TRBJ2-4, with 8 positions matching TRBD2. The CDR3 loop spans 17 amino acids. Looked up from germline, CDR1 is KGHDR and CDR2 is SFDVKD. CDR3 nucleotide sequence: TGTGCGAATCGGGAGGGAGGGCCCGGGGCGGCTGAGAACATTCAGTACTTC. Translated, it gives CANREGGPGAAENIQYF.

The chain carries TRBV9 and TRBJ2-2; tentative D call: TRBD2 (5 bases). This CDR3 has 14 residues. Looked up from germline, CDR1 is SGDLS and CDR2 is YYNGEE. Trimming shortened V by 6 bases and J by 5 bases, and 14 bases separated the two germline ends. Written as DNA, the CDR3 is TGTGCCAGCACCCCCGGGGATGGGACCGGGGAGCTGTTTTTT. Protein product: CASTPGDGTGELFF.

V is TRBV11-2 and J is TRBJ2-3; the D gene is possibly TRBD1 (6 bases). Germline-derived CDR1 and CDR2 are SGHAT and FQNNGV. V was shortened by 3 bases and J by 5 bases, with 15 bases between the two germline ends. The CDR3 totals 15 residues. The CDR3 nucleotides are TGTGCCAGCAGCTTTGGGGGCTACTCACTAGATACGCAGTATTTT. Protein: CASSFGGYSLDTQYF.

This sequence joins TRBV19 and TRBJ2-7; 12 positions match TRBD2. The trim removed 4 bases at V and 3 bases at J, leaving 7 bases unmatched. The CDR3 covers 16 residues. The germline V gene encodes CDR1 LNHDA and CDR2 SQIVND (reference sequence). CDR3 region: CASSTLGLAGSYEQYF. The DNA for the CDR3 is TGTGCCAGTAGTACCCTAGGACTAGCGGGGAGCTACGAGCAGTACTTC.

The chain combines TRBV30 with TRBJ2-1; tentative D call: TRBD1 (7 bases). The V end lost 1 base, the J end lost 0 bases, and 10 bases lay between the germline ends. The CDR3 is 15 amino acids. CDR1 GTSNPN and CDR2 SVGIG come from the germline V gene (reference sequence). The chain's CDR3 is CAWSAGDSSYNEQFF. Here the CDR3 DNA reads TGTGCCTGGAGTGCGGGGGACAGCTCCTACAATGAGCAGTTCTTC.

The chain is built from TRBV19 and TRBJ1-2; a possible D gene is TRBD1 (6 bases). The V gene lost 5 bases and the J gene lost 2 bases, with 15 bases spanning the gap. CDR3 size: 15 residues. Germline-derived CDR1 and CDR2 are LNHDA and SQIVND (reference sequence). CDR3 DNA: TGTGCCAGTAGTGGCGGACAGACCCTGAACTATGGCTACACCTTC. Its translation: CASSGGQTLNYGYTF.